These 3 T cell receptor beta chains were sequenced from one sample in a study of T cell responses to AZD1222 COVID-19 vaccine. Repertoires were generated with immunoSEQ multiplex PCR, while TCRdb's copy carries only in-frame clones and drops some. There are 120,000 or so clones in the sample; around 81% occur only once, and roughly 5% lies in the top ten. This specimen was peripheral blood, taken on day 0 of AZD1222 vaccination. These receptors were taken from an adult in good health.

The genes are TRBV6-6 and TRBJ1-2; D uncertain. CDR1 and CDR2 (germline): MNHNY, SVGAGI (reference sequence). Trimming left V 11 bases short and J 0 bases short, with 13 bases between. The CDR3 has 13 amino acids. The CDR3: CASTETPNYGYTF. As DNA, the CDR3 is TGTGCCTCAACAGAGACCCCTAACTATGGCTACACCTTC.

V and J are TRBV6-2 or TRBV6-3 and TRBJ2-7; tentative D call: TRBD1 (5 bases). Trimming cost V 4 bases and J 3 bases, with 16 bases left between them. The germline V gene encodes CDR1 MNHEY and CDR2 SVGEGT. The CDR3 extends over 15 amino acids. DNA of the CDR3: TGTGCCAGCAGTTCCAGGGTGCGAGAGAACTACGAGCAGTACTTC. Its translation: CASSSRVRENYEQYF.

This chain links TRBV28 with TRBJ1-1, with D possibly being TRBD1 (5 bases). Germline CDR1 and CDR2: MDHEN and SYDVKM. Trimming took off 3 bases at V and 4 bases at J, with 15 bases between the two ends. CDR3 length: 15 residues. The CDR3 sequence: CASSFLWTGGTEAFF. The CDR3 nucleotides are TGTGCCAGCAGTTTTTTGTGGACCGGGGGCACTGAAGCTTTCTTT.